The entry below gives a single T cell receptor beta chain sequence along with its context. What it binds is not known. The data originate from a study of CD8 T cells in Susac syndrome. Turning to the study itself: Treatment at blood withdrawal was none, corticosteroids, or intravenous immunoglobulin alone in Susac syndrome patients. General study results and limits: CD4+ repertoires of Susac syndrome patients lacked detectable clonal expansion.

Patients with Susac syndrome met diagnostic criteria that were recently defined for definite or probable disease. Through negative isolation, CD4+ and CD8+ T cells were obtained, while TEMRA cells were enriched using FACS. Deletions cut 2 bases from V and 7 bases from J, with 17 bases between. This CDR3 is built from 15 residues. Germline CDR1 is SNHLY and CDR2 is FYNNEI. The authors reverse transcribed about 0.5 to 1 ug RNA with random hexamers. One entry per CDR3 protein, called by TCRdb with MiXCR from the immunoSEQ multiplex PCR reads. The sample yields under 200,000 distinct CDR3 sequences, 95% to 97% seen once.

The chain carries TRBV2 and TRBJ2-5; possible D gene TRBD2, 7 bases. The TCR comes from a human donor with Susac syndrome. The sample comprised CD4+ T cells from PBMCs. CDR3 in DNA: TGTGCCAGCAGTGAAATGGGCGGGGGCCCACGGACCCAGTACTTC. Translated, it gives CASSEMGGGPRTQYF.